This T cell receptor beta chain was sequenced in a study of blood T cells in healthy people across ages. Study context: About one barcoded beta molecule per two T cells was captured by template switching.

Sample-barcoded 5' priming and a J-beta primer mix drove a second PCR of about 7 to 11 cycles. Via MiXCR, TCRdb re-called the 5' RACE reads, giving one row per CDR3 protein. Of over 950,000 distinct CDR3 sequences in the sample, 35% to 45% were seen once. No fewer than 7 million PBMCs went into each sample. Findings and limits, study-wide: Not knowing donor CMV status may have confounded expanded clonotype changes.

Comments on this clonotype: Its target is not known.

The sample taken for sequencing was blood. The receptor was isolated from a man aged 18 to 29 in good health.

This CDR3 reads CASNTRAHTTDTQYF. CDR3 bases: TGTGCCAGCAATACCCGGGCGCATACCACAGATACGCAGTATTTT. V usage is TRBV6-6 and J usage is TRBJ2-3; no definite D call. This CDR3 contains 15 residues. CDR1 is MNHNY and CDR2 is SVGAGI in the germline V gene (reference sequence). The V and J ends lost 7 bases and 2 bases respectively, with 16 bases between them.